Listed below are T cell receptor beta chains from one sample, sequenced in a study of blood T cells in healthy people across ages. In TCRdb, the 5' RACE reads were re-called with MiXCR into one record per CDR3 protein. The sample lists about 1.7 million distinct CDR3 sequences, 25% to 30% occurring once. The material sequenced was blood. The source of these receptors is a woman aged 25 to 39 in good health. CDR3s include the opening cysteine and the closing phenylalanine or tryptophan. D genes are given only for firm matches. The size of a clone is reported for some rows only, either as once, few or many, or as a class for expanded clones.

d_gene	abundance	v_gene	j_gene	CDR3aa	CDR3nt
NA	few	TRBV6-5	TRBJ1-2	CASSTPEGNRYGYTF	TGTGCCAGCAGTACGCCGGAGGGGAACCGATATGGCTACACCTTC
NA	many	TRBV10-3	TRBJ2-5	CAISEEETQYF	TGTGCCATCAGTGAGGAGGAGACCCAGTACTTC
TRBD2	few	TRBV5-1	TRBJ2-7	CASSSGLAGGPYEQYF	TGCGCCAGCAGCTCTGGACTAGCGGGGGGCCCCTACGAGCAGTACTTC
TRBD2	NA	TRBV7-3	TRBJ2-1	CASSLMATPTSGGSYNEQFF	TGTGCCAGCAGCTTAATGGCTACCCCGACTAGCGGGGGATCTTACAATGAGCAGTTCTTC
NA	few	TRBV10-3	TRBJ2-7	CAISETGLSYEQYF	TGTGCCATCAGTGAGACAGGGCTTTCCTACGAGCAGTACTTC
NA	NA	TRBV10-3	TRBJ1-1	CATAGLPNTEAFF	TGTGCCACCGCGGGACTCCCGAACACTGAAGCTTTCTTT
TRBD2	few	TRBV6-5	TRBJ2-7	CASRETSGGPYEQYF	TGTGCCAGCAGGGAGACTAGCGGGGGCCCCTACGAGCAGTACTTC
NA	NA	TRBV5-1	TRBJ1-2	CASSPVGEVRTTDGYTF	TGCGCCAGCAGCCCGGTTGGGGAGGTCAGAACAACGGATGGCTACACCTTC
NA	NA	TRBV12-5	TRBJ2-5	CASGSTVRSQETQYF	TGCGCTAGTGGTTCCACAGTGCGGAGCCAAGAGACCCAGTACTTC
TRBD1	few	TRBV20-1	TRBJ2-1	CSVQGTSYNEQFF	TGCAGTGTACAGGGGACCTCCTACAATGAGCAGTTCTTC